A selection of T cell receptor beta chains follows, all from one sample in a study of identical twins. TCRdb re-analysed the 5' RACE reads in MiXCR, keeping a single row per CDR3 protein. The sample records 200,000 to 300,000 distinct CDR3 sequences, roughly 10% being singletons. What was sequenced was memory T cells sorted from blood. These receptors originate from a man aged 45-65 years in good health. Each CDR3 is given with its conserved first and last residue. The D gene is left open where the match is weak. Clone size is not always given. Where it is, it says once, few, many or a class for expanded clones.

>many|TRBD1|TRBV4-1|TRBJ1-2
CASSQGGQGAIGYTF
TGCGCCAGCAGCCAAGGGGGACAGGGGGCGATAGGCTACACCTTC
>many|NA|TRBV6-2/TRBV6-3|TRBJ2-7
CASSPPGRAREQYF
TGTGCCAGCAGTCCCCCCGGCCGGGCGCGGGAGCAGTACTTC
>many|NA|TRBV20-1|TRBJ1-1
CSARGDTEAFF
TGCAGTGCTAGGGGGGACACTGAAGCTTTCTTT
>few|NA|TRBV6-6|TRBJ2-7
CASSPPRTYEQYF
TGTGCCAGCAGTCCCCCCAGGACCTACGAGCAGTACTTC
>NA|NA|TRBV7-2|TRBJ1-4
CASSLTGEKLFF
TGTGCCAGCAGCTTAACGGGTGAAAAACTGTTTTTT
>medium-sized|TRBD2|TRBV29-1|TRBJ2-1
CSVRLAGYNEQFF
TGCAGCGTCCGACTAGCGGGGTACAATGAGCAGTTCTTC
>many|NA|TRBV4-3|TRBJ2-7
CASSQDRFVGDMGDSYEQYF
TGCGCCAGCAGCCAAGATCGGTTTGTGGGGGATATGGGGGACTCCTACGAGCAGTACTTC
>few|NA|TRBV6-2/TRBV6-3|TRBJ2-7
CASTRGSGAYEQYF
TGTGCCAGCACTCGAGGTTCCGGAGCCTACGAGCAGTACTTC
>NA|NA|TRBV6-5|TRBJ2-6
CASSYRQVGANVLTF
TGTGCCAGCAGTTATCGCCAGGTCGGGGCCAACGTCCTGACTTTC
>NA|TRBD1|TRBV4-3|TRBJ2-1
CASSQGYRGTYNEQFF
TGCGCCAGCAGCCAAGGGTACAGGGGGACCTACAATGAGCAGTTCTTC
>few|TRBD1|TRBV5-5|TRBJ1-2
CASSLGGTGGDGYTF
TGTGCCAGCAGCTTGGGAGGGACAGGGGGCGATGGCTACACCTTC
>many|NA|TRBV7-2|TRBJ2-3
CASRFQGADTQYF
TGTGCCAGCAGGTTCCAGGGTGCAGATACGCAGTATTTT
>many|NA|TRBV15|TRBJ1-2
CATSRGTAYGYTF
TGTGCCACCAGCAGAGGGACAGCCTATGGCTACACCTTC
>many|NA|TRBV10-1|TRBJ1-2
CASSEGTGYGYTF
TGCGCCAGCAGTGAGGGAACAGGATATGGCTACACCTTC
>many|NA|TRBV5-6|TRBJ2-3
CASSLFKGIDTQYF
TGTGCCAGCAGCTTGTTCAAGGGGATAGATACGCAGTATTTT
>NA|NA|TRBV7-9|TRBJ2-2
CASSLAQGSVTGELFF
TGTGCCAGCAGCTTAGCGCAGGGTTCGGTTACCGGGGAGCTGTTTTTT
>NA|TRBD1|TRBV12-3/TRBV12-4|TRBJ1-6
CASSLRITGGKTPLHF
TGTGCCAGCAGTTTACGCATTACAGGGGGCAAAACGCCCCTCCACTTT
>NA|NA|TRBV30|TRBJ2-1
CAWSPTNGEQFF
TGTGCCTGGAGCCCGACAAACGGTGAGCAGTTCTTC
>few|NA|TRBV12-3/TRBV12-4|TRBJ1-3
CASRTDWGFGNTIYF
TGTGCCAGCAGAACAGACTGGGGGTTCGGAAACACCATATATTTT
>NA|NA|TRBV5-1|TRBJ2-3
CASSPDAAGPTDTQYF
TGCGCCAGCAGCCCAGACGCCGCGGGTCCCACAGATACGCAGTATTTT
>NA|NA|TRBV15|TRBJ2-4
CATSRDVTAMNIQYF
TGTGCCACCAGCAGAGATGTAACAGCTATGAACATTCAGTACTTC
>many|NA|TRBV6-1|TRBJ1-2
CASSEALRPTFGGGYTF
TGTGCCAGCAGTGAAGCGCTTAGACCCACCTTTGGGGGCGGCTACACCTTC
>many|NA|TRBV6-2/TRBV6-3|TRBJ1-2
CASSYGSGYTF
TGTGCCAGCAGTTATGGAAGCGGCTACACCTTC
>many|NA|TRBV28|TRBJ1-1
CASSPQGSGTFF
TGTGCCAGCAGTCCTCAGGGGAGTGGGACTTTCTTT
>NA|NA|TRBV4-2|TRBJ2-3
CASSRDSTRGDTQYF
TGTGCCAGCAGCCGGGACTCCACGAGAGGGGATACGCAGTATTTT
>few|TRBD2|TRBV29-1|TRBJ2-1
CSAPTSGGQEEQFF
TGCAGCGCCCCAACTAGCGGGGGGCAAGAAGAGCAGTTCTTC
>few|TRBD1|TRBV7-2|TRBJ2-7
CASSLGQPAGEQYF
TGTGCCAGCAGCTTGGGACAGCCGGCAGGGGAGCAGTACTTC
>few|NA|TRBV12-3/TRBV12-4|TRBJ2-6
CASSFRGQLHSGANVLTF
TGTGCCAGCAGTTTCAGAGGGCAGCTCCACTCTGGGGCCAACGTCCTGACTTTC
>many|TRBD2|TRBV10-3|TRBJ2-2
CAISDRTSGGTGELFF
TGTGCCATCAGTGACAGGACTAGCGGAGGGACCGGGGAGCTGTTTTTT
>many|TRBD2|TRBV6-2/TRBV6-3|TRBJ2-1
CASSSGGLADNSYNEQFF
TGTGCCAGCAGTTCCGGGGGTCTAGCGGATAACTCCTACAATGAGCAGTTCTTC
>few|TRBD2|TRBV7-2|TRBJ2-4
CASSAPLAGAGIQYF
TGTGCCAGCAGCGCCCCTCTAGCGGGGGCCGGCATTCAGTACTTC
>many|NA|TRBV28|TRBJ1-5
CASRGSRGTIHQPQHF
TGTGCCAGCAGGGGCTCGCGGGGCACCATACATCAGCCCCAGCATTTT
>NA|NA|TRBV19|TRBJ2-5
CASSIVSGTQYF
TGTGCCAGTAGTATAGTCTCGGGAACCCAGTACTTC
>NA|NA|TRBV6-5|TRBJ2-1
CASSYSGVGGRSYNEQFF
TGTGCCAGCAGTTACTCGGGTGTTGGGGGTAGGTCCTACAATGAGCAGTTCTTC
>NA|NA|TRBV5-1|TRBJ2-2
CASRQQTNTGELFF
TGCGCCAGCAGACAGCAAACGAACACCGGGGAGCTGTTTTTT
>NA|TRBD1|TRBV20-1|TRBJ2-3
CSAPRTGYSTDTQYF
TGCAGTGCTCCAAGGACAGGTTATTCCACAGATACGCAGTATTTT
>NA|NA|TRBV3-1|TRBJ1-6
CASSQGTVNSPLHF
TGTGCCAGCAGCCAAGGGACAGTTAATTCACCCCTCCACTTT
>few|NA|TRBV6-2/TRBV6-3|TRBJ2-5
CASSLSGAGTQYF
TGTGCCAGCAGTTTGAGCGGAGCGGGGACCCAGTACTTC
>few|NA|TRBV3-1|TRBJ2-2
CASSPGTLAGELFF
TGTGCCAGCAGCCCCGGGACTTTGGCCGGGGAGCTGTTTTTT
>many|NA|TRBV28|TRBJ2-7
CASSFGKGRGPYEQYF
TGTGCCAGCAGTTTCGGGAAAGGGCGGGGGCCCTACGAGCAGTACTTC
>NA|NA|TRBV5-1|TRBJ2-3
CASSLGSDADTQYF
TGCGCCAGCAGCTTGGGGAGCGACGCAGATACGCAGTATTTT
>many|NA|TRBV7-9|TRBJ2-3
CASSLDYGRETQYF
TGTGCCAGCAGCTTAGATTACGGGAGAGAGACGCAGTATTTT
>few|NA|TRBV10-3|TRBJ2-5
CAISQAVQETQYF
TGTGCCATCAGTCAGGCGGTACAAGAGACCCAGTACTTC
>NA|TRBD1|TRBV6-2/TRBV6-3|TRBJ2-7
CAVGQGDYEQYF
TGTGCCGTGGGACAGGGGGACTACGAGCAGTACTTC
>NA|NA|TRBV18|TRBJ1-5
CASSLGTKEPQHF
TGTGCCAGCTCACTAGGGACGAAGGAGCCCCAGCATTTT
>NA|NA|TRBV7-2|TRBJ2-7
CASTLGRGGSYEQYF
TGTGCCAGCACCTTGGGCAGGGGGGGCTCCTACGAGCAGTACTTC
>few|NA|TRBV7-2|TRBJ2-2
CASSPGHSTGELFF
TGTGCCAGCAGCCCCGGACATTCCACCGGGGAGCTGTTTTTT